A single sample gave rise to the 11 T cell receptor beta chains below, sequenced in a study of early T cells in non-severe SARS-CoV-2 infection. Each CDR3 protein is one row after TCRdb ran MiXCR on the 5' RACE reads. The sample contains roughly 35,000 distinct CDR3 sequences, roughly 5% of which appear only once. The sample comprised whole blood. The receptor set was obtained from an adult who was a healthcare worker with PCR-confirmed SARS-CoV-2 infection or an uninfected control (not recorded which).

This clonotype was observed a handful of times. The rearrangement links TRBV6-1 to TRBJ2-5, with 8 bases matching TRBD1. The CDR3 is 15 amino acids. CDR1 and CDR2 from the germline V gene are MNHNS and SASEGT. Trimming at V came to 5 bases and at J to 5 bases, leaving 10 bases not matched to a gene. In DNA form, the CDR3 reads TGTGCCAGCAGTCAAGGGAACAGGGGGAAGGAGACCCAGTACTTC. Protein: CASSQGNRGKETQYF.

Many counts were recorded for this clonotype. The CDR3 DNA is TGCAGCGTTGAGAGTAGCGGGGCCGTGGGGACCCAGTACTTC. Protein sequence: CSVESSGAVGTQYF. The V call is TRBV29-1, the J call TRBJ2-5; 8 bases agree with TRBD2. Germline V lookup: CDR1 SQVTM, CDR2 ANQGSEA. V shed 3 bases, J shed 7 bases, and the junction held 10 bases outside the gene matches. CDR3 length: 14 amino acids.

This clonotype was detected only a few times. J is TRBJ2-1 and V is TRBV5-1, with unresolved D. The CDR3 is made up of 13 amino acids. V dropped 3 bases and J dropped 7 bases, with 11 bases sitting between them. In germline, CDR1 is SGHRS, CDR2 YFSETQ. For the CDR3, the DNA is TGCGCCAGCAGCTATATGACTGGGAATGAGCAGTTCTTC. This codes for CASSYMTGNEQFF.

This clonotype was found many times. V and J are TRBV5-1 and TRBJ2-5; D not certain. Trimming cost V 2 bases and J 2 bases, with 7 bases left between them. From germline, CDR1 is SGHRS and CDR2 YFSETQ. This CDR3 is built from 13 residues. The CDR3 DNA is TGCGCCAGCAGCTTCGGAGTACAAGAGACCCAGTACTTC. Its translation: CASSFGVQETQYF. Combining the CDR3 with reference TRBV5-1 and TRBJ2-5 gives the whole variable domain KAGVTQTPRYLIKTRGQQVTLSCSPISGHRSVSWYQQTPGQGLQFLFEYFSETQRNKGNFPGRFSGRQFSNSRSEMNVSTLELGDSALYLCASSFGVQETQYFGPGTRLLVL.

V gene TRBV2 combines with J gene TRBJ2-3; 9 positions agree with TRBD2. Unmatched junction bases numbered 3, after V lost 2 bases and J lost 0 bases. The germline CDR1 and CDR2 sequences are SNHLY and FYNNEI. This CDR3 region has 16 residues. This chain's CDR3 is CASSEFAGGSTDTQYF. The CDR3 region has the DNA TGTGCCAGCAGTGAATTTGCGGGGGGGAGCACAGATACGCAGTATTTT.

This clonotype has ten or more counts. This chain joins TRBV6-6 and TRBJ1-2; perhaps TRBD1 as D (5 bases). The CDR3 runs 15 residues. V lost 5 bases and J lost 4, with 17 bases in between. The germline gives CDR1 MNHNY, CDR2 SVGAGI (reference sequence). The CDR3 here is CASSPYRDAVYGYTF. The CDR3 DNA reads TGTGCCAGCAGTCCTTATCGGGACGCTGTCTATGGCTACACCTTC.

This clonotype has at least ten counts. V and J are TRBV7-2 and TRBJ2-3, with 14 bases aligning to TRBD2. Germline CDR1 SGHTA, CDR2 FQGNSA. CDR3 length equals 17 residues. V was clipped by 4 bases and J by 4 bases; unmatched bases: 7. The CDR3: CASSSGLAGAFADTQYF. CDR3 coding DNA: TGTGCCAGCAGCTCGGGACTAGCGGGAGCTTTCGCAGATACGCAGTATTTT.

Many counts were recorded for this clonotype. This rearrangement joins TRBV7-6 to TRBJ2-1; D gene ambiguous. The CDR3 sequence is 15 residues long. Germline V CDR1 and CDR2: SGHVS, FNYEAQ. Trimming removed 7 bases at V and 5 bases at J, with 18 bases between. The CDR3 reads CASTEWSESHNEQFF. DNA of the CDR3: TGTGCCAGCACCGAATGGAGCGAGTCCCACAATGAGCAGTTCTTC.

The CDR3 loop is CASSFGQTLSYEQYF. CDR3 bases: TGTGCCAGCAGCTTCGGACAGACCCTCTCTTACGAGCAGTACTTC. The V call is TRBV11-2, the J call TRBJ2-7; tentatively, D is TRBD1 (6 bases). V was trimmed by 3 bases and J by 4 bases, leaving 16 bases between them. Looked up from germline, CDR1 is SGHAT and CDR2 is FQNNGV. This CDR3 contains 15 residues.

This clonotype occurred many times. The V gene is TRBV7-2, the J gene TRBJ2-2; 10 bases match TRBD2. Losses at the gene ends were 1 base for V and 6 bases for J; bases not matched to a gene: 8. The CDR3 runs 17 residues. The germline V gene encodes CDR1 SGHTA and CDR2 FQGNSA. The CDR3 protein is CASSLVGGLAGAGELFF. The CDR3 DNA is TGTGCCAGCAGCTTAGTGGGGGGTCTAGCGGGAGCCGGGGAGCTGTTTTTT.

This clonotype appeared many times. V usage is TRBV7-2 and J usage is TRBJ1-5; D unclear. The CDR3 is made up of 13 amino acids. Looked up from germline, CDR1 is SGHTA and CDR2 is FQGNSA. V was trimmed by 4 bases and J by 6 bases, leaving 10 bases between them. This chain's CDR3 is CASSSEGIQPQHF. The CDR3 coding sequence is TGTGCCAGCAGCTCAGAGGGTATTCAGCCCCAGCATTTT. Supplemented by reference TRBV7-2 and TRBJ1-5, the full variable domain reads GAGVSQSPSNKVTEKGKDVELRCDPISGHTALYWYRQSLGQGLEFLIYFQGNSAPDKSGLPSDRFSAERTGGSVSTLTIQRTQQEDSAVYLCASSSEGIQPQHFGDGTRLSIL.